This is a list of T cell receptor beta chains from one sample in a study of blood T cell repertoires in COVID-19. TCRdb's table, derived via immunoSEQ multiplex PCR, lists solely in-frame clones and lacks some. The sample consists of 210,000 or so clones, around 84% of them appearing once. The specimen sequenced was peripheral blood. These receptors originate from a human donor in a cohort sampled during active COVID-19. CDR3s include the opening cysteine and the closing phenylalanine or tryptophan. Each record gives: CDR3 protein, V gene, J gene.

CDR3: CASSLEQGLGLGYTF; V: TRBV7-9; J: TRBJ1-2
CDR3: CASSSPAGGGGELFF; V: TRBV7-9; J: TRBJ2-2
CDR3: CASSLRQGQETQYF; V: TRBV5-4; J: TRBJ2-5
CDR3: CAISQGAVVLDTEAFF; V: TRBV10-3; J: TRBJ1-1
CDR3: CASSPRRGPTDTQYF; V: TRBV14; J: TRBJ2-3
CDR3: CAWRGQGSSGNTIYF; V: TRBV30; J: TRBJ1-3
CDR3: CASKQGVNTGELFF; V: TRBV9; J: TRBJ2-2
CDR3: CASSYSDRYNQPQHF; V: TRBV28; J: TRBJ1-5
CDR3: CASSQEGRAGDPGELFF; V: TRBV4-1; J: TRBJ2-2
CDR3: CASSLGVADRGNEKLFF; V: TRBV5-1; J: TRBJ1-4
CDR3: CATSDSVQPQHF; V: TRBV24-1; J: TRBJ1-5
CDR3: CASSIAITGELFF; V: TRBV7-3; J: TRBJ2-2
CDR3: CASSLTRTGVYEQYF; V: TRBV5-1; J: TRBJ2-7
CDR3: CSASQGGAAGELFF; V: TRBV20-1; J: TRBJ2-2
CDR3: CASSLDSWYGYTF; V: TRBV5-1; J: TRBJ1-2
CDR3: CAQTLGRGFASPLHF; V: TRBV30; J: TRBJ1-6
CDR3: CASSRIGGELSGANVLTF; V: TRBV7-9; J: TRBJ2-6
CDR3: CASSSTGQGYNEQFF; V: TRBV27; J: TRBJ2-1
CDR3: CASTGLAGVEQFF; V: TRBV2; J: TRBJ2-1
CDR3: CAIRGGLVNTGELFF; V: TRBV10-3; J: TRBJ2-2
CDR3: CASSLPGFIQGSNTGELFF; V: TRBV13; J: TRBJ2-2
CDR3: CASSPDAGGETQYF; V: TRBV9; J: TRBJ2-5
CDR3: CASSLRGNPLSDTQYF; V: TRBV27; J: TRBJ2-3
CDR3: CASSLEGLPQETQYF; V: TRBV5-8; J: TRBJ2-5
CDR3: CASRETPGQANYGYTF; V: TRBV2; J: TRBJ1-2
CDR3: CATSDPTGSDTEAFF; V: TRBV24-1; J: TRBJ1-1
CDR3: CAGKREPTGVNEKLFF; V: TRBV19; J: TRBJ1-4
CDR3: CASSREGTSADTQYF; V: TRBV19; J: TRBJ2-3
CDR3: CASSEPGLANQETQYF; V: TRBV6-1; J: TRBJ2-5
CDR3: CASSNYGQGPTDTQYF; V: TRBV7-8; J: TRBJ2-3
CDR3: CASSGTGGDQPQHF; V: TRBV19; J: TRBJ1-5
CDR3: CASSIYPLYSNQPQHF; V: TRBV2; J: TRBJ1-5
CDR3: CASRSTATNEKLFF; V: TRBV28; J: TRBJ1-4
CDR3: CASSGPRQTGDYTEAFF; V: TRBV2; J: TRBJ1-1
CDR3: CATGQSTDTQYF; V: TRBV24-1; J: TRBJ2-3
CDR3: CAISESPGEKLFF; V: TRBV10-3; J: TRBJ1-4
CDR3: CASSARQGAAQYF; V: TRBV3-1/TRBV3-2; J: TRBJ2-7
CDR3: CASMIRTEAFF; V: TRBV6-5; J: TRBJ1-1
CDR3: CASSEGPWTGYGYTF; V: TRBV6-1; J: TRBJ1-2
CDR3: CASSPPRGDEQYF; V: TRBV4-2; J: TRBJ2-7
CDR3: CVSRVQRGGSGELFF; V: TRBV2; J: TRBJ2-2
CDR3: CASSFSRGALHF; V: TRBV7-9; J: TRBJ1-6